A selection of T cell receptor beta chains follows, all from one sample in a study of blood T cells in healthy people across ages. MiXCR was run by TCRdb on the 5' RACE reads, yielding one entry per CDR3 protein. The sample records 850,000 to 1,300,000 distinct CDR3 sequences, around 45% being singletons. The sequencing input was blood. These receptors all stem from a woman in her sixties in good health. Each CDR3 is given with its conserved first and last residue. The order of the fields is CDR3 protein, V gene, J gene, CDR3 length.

CDR3 protein: CASSTRQGEETQYF
V gene: TRBV18
J gene: TRBJ2-5
CDR3 length: 14

CDR3 protein: CASSLRTSGTLDEQFF
V gene: TRBV7-9
J gene: TRBJ2-1
CDR3 length: 16

CDR3 protein: CASSFRTSGRVGANVLTF
V gene: TRBV7-8
J gene: TRBJ2-6
CDR3 length: 18

CDR3 protein: CASSYVVVPDEQFF
V gene: TRBV12-3/TRBV12-4
J gene: TRBJ2-1
CDR3 length: 14

CDR3 protein: CATNRGGDYEQYF
V gene: TRBV15
J gene: TRBJ2-7
CDR3 length: 13

CDR3 protein: CAGSVSSGESTDTRYF
V gene: TRBV11-2
J gene: TRBJ2-3
CDR3 length: 16

CDR3 protein: CAISESRGIGDEQYF
V gene: TRBV10-3
J gene: TRBJ2-7
CDR3 length: 15

CDR3 protein: CASSDTRDGTQYF
V gene: TRBV7-9
J gene: .
CDR3 length: 13

CDR3 protein: CASSQWQRGNERFF
V gene: TRBV4-2
J gene: TRBJ2-1
CDR3 length: 14

CDR3 protein: CASSLSGNIQYF
V gene: TRBV27
J gene: .
CDR3 length: 12

CDR3 protein: CTTGGGNGYTF
V gene: TRBV20-1
J gene: TRBJ1-2
CDR3 length: 11

CDR3 protein: CSVEPGGGTQYF
V gene: TRBV29-1
J gene: .
CDR3 length: 12

CDR3 protein: CASSRPGQGKYEQYF
V gene: TRBV6-5
J gene: TRBJ2-7
CDR3 length: 15

CDR3 protein: CSARGLRDYEQYF
V gene: TRBV20-1
J gene: .
CDR3 length: 13

CDR3 protein: CATSRGAIPYEQYF
V gene: TRBV15
J gene: TRBJ2-7
CDR3 length: 14

CDR3 protein: CASSLGTNTGELFF
V gene: TRBV7-9
J gene: TRBJ2-2
CDR3 length: 14

CDR3 protein: CSVQPRDRGSYEQYF
V gene: TRBV29-1
J gene: TRBJ2-7
CDR3 length: 15

CDR3 protein: CASSEEGPDRGREGTEAFF
V gene: TRBV6-1
J gene: TRBJ1-1
CDR3 length: 19

CDR3 protein: CASSFGGVGNTEAFF
V gene: TRBV5-1
J gene: TRBJ1-1
CDR3 length: 15

CDR3 protein: CSAYSGGRAGQYF
V gene: TRBV20-1
J gene: TRBJ2-3
CDR3 length: 13

CDR3 protein: CASSAPGVDTDTQYF
V gene: TRBV9
J gene: TRBJ2-3
CDR3 length: 15

CDR3 protein: CASKGFTDTQYF
V gene: TRBV27
J gene: TRBJ2-3
CDR3 length: 12

CDR3 protein: CASSQGRGTLYNEQFF
V gene: TRBV14
J gene: TRBJ2-1
CDR3 length: 16

CDR3 protein: CASTLQGGARNSPLHF
V gene: TRBV12-3/TRBV12-4
J gene: TRBJ1-6
CDR3 length: 16

CDR3 protein: CASSLLGSDTQYF
V gene: TRBV7-9
J gene: TRBJ2-3
CDR3 length: 13

CDR3 protein: CASSQASNGYTF
V gene: TRBV3-1
J gene: TRBJ1-2
CDR3 length: 12

CDR3 protein: CASSFTSSGSRYEQYF
V gene: TRBV13
J gene: TRBJ2-7
CDR3 length: 16

CDR3 protein: CASSLSEGVEETQYF
V gene: TRBV11-1
J gene: TRBJ2-5
CDR3 length: 15

CDR3 protein: CSVAFWTSLTYNEQFF
V gene: TRBV29-1
J gene: TRBJ2-1
CDR3 length: 16

CDR3 protein: CASSPLRVSFYEQYF
V gene: TRBV7-8
J gene: TRBJ2-7
CDR3 length: 15

CDR3 protein: CASSPIGTRLYNEQYF
V gene: TRBV3-1
J gene: TRBJ2-5
CDR3 length: 16

CDR3 protein: CASNTGNTEAFF
V gene: TRBV28
J gene: TRBJ1-1
CDR3 length: 12

CDR3 protein: CSVTGVRNEQFF
V gene: TRBV29-1
J gene: TRBJ2-1
CDR3 length: 12

CDR3 protein: CSAILLGMETQYF
V gene: TRBV29-1
J gene: TRBJ2-5
CDR3 length: 13

CDR3 protein: CASSPGTGEGNEQFF
V gene: TRBV7-8
J gene: TRBJ2-1
CDR3 length: 15

CDR3 protein: CASSPSGGGGTEAFF
V gene: TRBV7-9
J gene: TRBJ1-1
CDR3 length: 15

CDR3 protein: CASSSGDRAYNEQYF
V gene: TRBV6-5
J gene: TRBJ2-5
CDR3 length: 15